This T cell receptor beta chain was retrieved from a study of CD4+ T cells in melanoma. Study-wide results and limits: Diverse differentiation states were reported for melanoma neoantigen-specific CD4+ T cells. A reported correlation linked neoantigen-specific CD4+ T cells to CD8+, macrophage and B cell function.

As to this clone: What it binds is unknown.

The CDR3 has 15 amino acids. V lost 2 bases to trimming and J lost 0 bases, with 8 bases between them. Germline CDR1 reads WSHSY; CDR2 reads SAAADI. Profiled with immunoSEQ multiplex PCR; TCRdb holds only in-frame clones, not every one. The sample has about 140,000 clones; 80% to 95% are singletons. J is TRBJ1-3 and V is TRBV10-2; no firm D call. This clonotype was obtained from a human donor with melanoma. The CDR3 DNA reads TGCGCCAGCAGTGAGGGTCGGCGCTCTGGAAACACCATATATTTT. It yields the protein CASSEGRRSGNTIYF.